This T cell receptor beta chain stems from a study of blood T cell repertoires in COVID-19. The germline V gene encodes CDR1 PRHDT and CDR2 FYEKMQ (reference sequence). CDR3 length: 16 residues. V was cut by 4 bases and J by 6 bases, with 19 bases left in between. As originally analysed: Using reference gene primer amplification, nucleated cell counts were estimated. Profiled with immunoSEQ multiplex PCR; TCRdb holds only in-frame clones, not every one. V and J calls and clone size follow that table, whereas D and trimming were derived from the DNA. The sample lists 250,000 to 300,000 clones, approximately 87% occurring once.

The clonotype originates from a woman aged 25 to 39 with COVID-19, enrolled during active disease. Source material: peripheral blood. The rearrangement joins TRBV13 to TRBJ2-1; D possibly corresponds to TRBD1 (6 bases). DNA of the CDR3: TGTGCCAGCAGCTATGCCGGAGGACAGTTCTTCAATGAGCAGTTCTTC. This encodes CASSYAGGQFFNEQFF. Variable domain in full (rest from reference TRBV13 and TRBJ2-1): AAGVIQSPRHLIKEKRETATLKCYPIPRHDTVYWYQQGPGQDPQFLISFYEKMQSDKGSIPDRFSAQQFSDYHSELNMSSLELGDSALYFCASSYAGGQFFNEQFFGPGTRLTVL.